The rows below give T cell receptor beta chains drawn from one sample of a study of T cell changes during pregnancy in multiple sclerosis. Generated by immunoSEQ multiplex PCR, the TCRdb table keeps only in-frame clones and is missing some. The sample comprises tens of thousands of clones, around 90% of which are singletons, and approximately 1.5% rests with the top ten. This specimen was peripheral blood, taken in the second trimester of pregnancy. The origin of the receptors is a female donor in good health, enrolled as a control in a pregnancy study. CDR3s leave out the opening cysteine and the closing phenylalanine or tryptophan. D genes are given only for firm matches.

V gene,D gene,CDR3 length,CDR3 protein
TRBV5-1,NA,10,ASSLPTDTQY
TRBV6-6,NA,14,ASSYSGRQPGETQY
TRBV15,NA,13,ATSRGGGGYDEQY
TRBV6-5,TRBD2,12,ASSYAGDYDEQF
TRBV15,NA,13,ATSRDSDSNQPQH
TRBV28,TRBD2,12,ASIFSGRRYEQY
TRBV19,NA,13,ASSMDRFSGNTIY
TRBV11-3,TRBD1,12,ARQDRERQETQY
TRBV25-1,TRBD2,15,ASSEYRAGGLQETQY
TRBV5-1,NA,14,ASSPAGVMTNEKLF
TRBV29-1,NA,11,SVEDDRNTEAF
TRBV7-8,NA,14,ASSPGGLALIYEQY
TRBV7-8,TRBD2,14,ASSRLAGGVTGELF
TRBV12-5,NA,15,ASGLVPGPKGTDTQY
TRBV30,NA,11,AWSFTTDQPQH
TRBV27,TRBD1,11,ASSPGGFQPQH
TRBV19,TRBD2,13,ASSIQASGSYEQY
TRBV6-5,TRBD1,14,ASSYSSGTGGREQY
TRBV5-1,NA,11,ASSSTAGETQY
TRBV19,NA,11,ASSIGLYEKLF
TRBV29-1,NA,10,SVRGSHYEQY
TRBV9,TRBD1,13,ASSVDPGTGGGYT
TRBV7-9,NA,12,ASSLTLATGEQY
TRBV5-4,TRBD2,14,ASSSLGVAGEETQY
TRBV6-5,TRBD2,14,ASSYSGGRSTDTQY
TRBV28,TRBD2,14,ASSLLPGTSVYEQY
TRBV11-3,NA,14,ASSLLSAPDYNEQF
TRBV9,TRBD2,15,ASSVLARGAPPGELF
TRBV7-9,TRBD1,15,ASRQNSRDRVRDEQF
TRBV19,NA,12,ASLGSEGGDTQY
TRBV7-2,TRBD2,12,ASSFLAGPDTQY
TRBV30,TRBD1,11,AWSTGGNQPQH
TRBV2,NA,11,ASSYRGNQPQH
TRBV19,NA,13,ASSIGRAGANVLT
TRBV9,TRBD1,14,ASSARDRNSGNTIY
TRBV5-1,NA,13,ASSLVQGNTGELF
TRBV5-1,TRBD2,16,ASSSLAGEMSSYNEQF
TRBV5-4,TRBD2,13,ASSLFAGGQETQY
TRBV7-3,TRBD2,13,ASSPTGTSAYEQY
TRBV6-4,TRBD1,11,ASHDRGDYGYT
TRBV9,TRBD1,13,ASSVDGTGFREQY
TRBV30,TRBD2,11,AWSRTSEEAQY
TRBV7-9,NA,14,ASSLGSLSRYNEQF
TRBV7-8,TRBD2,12,ASSHREGTYEQY
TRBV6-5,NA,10,ASVSSGNTIY
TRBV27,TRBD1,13,ASSSLRGRAYGYT
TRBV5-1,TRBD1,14,ASSEGIQGAAETQY
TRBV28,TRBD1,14,ASSSILRTGNTEAF
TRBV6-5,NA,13,ASSYSSSGVGEQF
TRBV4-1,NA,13,ASSQGREGNTEAF
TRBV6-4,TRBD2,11,ASSGEGPDTQY
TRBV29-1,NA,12,SVLSGGGFYEQY
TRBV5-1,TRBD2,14,ASSFRLAGAADTQY